This T cell receptor beta chain was retrieved from a study of CD8 T cells in ankylosing spondylitis. V was shortened by 5 bases and J by 1 base, with 18 bases between the two germline ends. CDR1 and CDR2 from the germline V gene are SQVTM and ANQGSEA. The CDR3 is 15 amino acids. This clonotype was seen ten or more times. Antigen specificity is unknown. Making use of molecular barcodes, quantitative 5'-RACE generated TCR beta libraries. TCRdb processed the 5' RACE reads anew with MiXCR; each CDR3 protein has one entry. The sample holds 150,000 to 200,000 distinct CDR3 sequences, roughly 30% seen once. Study-level findings and limits: About eight highly homologous variants made up a TCR beta motif that seemed to typify ankylosing spondylitis blood. Significantly higher representation of disease-linked clones was reported for matched ankylosing spondylitis synovial fluid.

The gene calls are TRBV29-1 and TRBJ2-7; TRBD1 might be the D (6 bases). The receptor was isolated from a male donor with ankylosing spondylitis. Sequenced: synovial fluid, either unsorted or a sorted T cell fraction (not recorded which). The CDR3 DNA is TGCAGCGTTAAGGGGGATGGTAGGTTGTCCTACGAGCAGTACTTC. Its protein product is CSVKGDGRLSYEQYF.